The present entry profiles one T cell receptor (beta chain) with its context. Produced via immunoSEQ multiplex PCR; TCRdb's table is partial and in-frame only. The data show 50,000 to 75,000 clones, 70% to 80% seen once. The data are from a study of blood T cell repertoires in COVID-19. Trimming stripped 6 bases from V and 0 bases from J, with 10 bases between. Germline CDR1 and CDR2: LNHDA and SQIVND (reference sequence). The CDR3 is 14 amino acids. The clonotype was recovered from an elderly man with active or convalescent COVID-19. The chain links TRBV19 to TRBJ2-3, with D maybe TRBD1 (5 bases). Specimen: peripheral blood. In nucleotides, the CDR3 is TGTGCCAGTAGAACGACAGCTAGCACAGATACGCAGTATTTT. Its protein is CASRTTASTDTQYF.